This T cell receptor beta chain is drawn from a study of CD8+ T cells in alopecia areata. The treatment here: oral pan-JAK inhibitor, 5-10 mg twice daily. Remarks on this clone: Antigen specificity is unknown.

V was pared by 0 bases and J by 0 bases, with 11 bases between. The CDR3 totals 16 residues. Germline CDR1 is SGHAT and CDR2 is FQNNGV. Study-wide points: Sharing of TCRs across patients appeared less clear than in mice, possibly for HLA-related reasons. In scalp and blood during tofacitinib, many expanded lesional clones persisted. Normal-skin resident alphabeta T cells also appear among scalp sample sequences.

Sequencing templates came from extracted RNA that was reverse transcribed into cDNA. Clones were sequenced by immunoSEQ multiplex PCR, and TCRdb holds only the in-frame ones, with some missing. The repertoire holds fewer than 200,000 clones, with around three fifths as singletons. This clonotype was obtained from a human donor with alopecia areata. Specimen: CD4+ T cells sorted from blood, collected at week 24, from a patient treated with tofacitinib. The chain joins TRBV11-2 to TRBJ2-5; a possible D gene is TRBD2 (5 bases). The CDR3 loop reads CASSLDVWRNQETQYF. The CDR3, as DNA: TGTGCCAGCAGCTTAGATGTCTGGAGGAACCAAGAGACCCAGTACTTC.